Presented here are 10 T cell receptor beta chains from one specimen sequenced in a study of blood T cell repertoires in COVID-19. Generated by immunoSEQ multiplex PCR, the TCRdb table keeps only in-frame clones and is missing some. The table shows 300,000 to 400,000 clones, with 70% to 90% occurring only once. Sequencing was carried out using peripheral blood. The source is a human donor in a cohort sampled during active COVID-19.

The sample holds one count of this clone. This rearrangement joins TRBV3-1 (or the pseudogene TRBV3-2) to TRBJ2-7; D is undetermined. The V gene lost 0 bases and the J gene lost 3 bases, with 6 bases spanning the gap. The CDR3 is 13 residues long. Germline V gives CDR1 LGHDT, CDR2 YNNKEL (reference sequence). CDR3 amino acids: CASSQEAVYEQYF. The CDR3 region has the DNA TGTGCCAGCAGCCAAGAAGCTGTCTACGAGCAGTACTTC.

The rearrangement links TRBV7-9 to TRBJ1-1; unclear D gene. CDR1 and CDR2 from the germline V gene are SEHNR and FQNEAQ (reference sequence). CDR3 size: 15 residues. The ends were cut back, 3 bases at V and 2 bases at J, with 13 bases in the middle. The CDR3 DNA is TGTGCCAGCAGCTTGTCCGACGGGTTTAACACTGAAGCTTTCTTT. It translates to CASSLSDGFNTEAFF.

The rearrangement uses TRBV7-8 and TRBJ2-3; 11 nucleotides line up with TRBD2. The CDR3 runs 16 residues. Trimming cost V 4 bases and J 5 bases; bases outside gene matches: 8. CDR1 is SGHVS, CDR2 FQNEAQ, per germline. The CDR3 nucleotides read TGTGCCAGCAGCTCGGTCTGGCTAGCGGGAGGAGATACGCAGTATTTT. It specifies CASSSVWLAGGDTQYF. The full variable domain, in which reference TRBV7-8 and TRBJ2-3 provide the parts outside the CDR3, is GAGVSQSPRYKVAKRGQDVALRCDPISGHVSLFWYQQALGQGPEFLTYFQNEAQLDKSGLPSDRFFAERPEGSVSTLKIQRTQQEDSAVYLCASSSVWLAGGDTQYFGPGTRLTVL.

J is TRBJ1-2 and V is TRBV2; D uncertain. CDR1 and CDR2 from the germline V gene are SNHLY and FYNNEI. The CDR3 sequence is 12 residues long. Trimming left V 7 bases short and J 4 bases short, with 10 bases between. The CDR3 region is CASIDRTYGYTF. In DNA, the CDR3 is TGTGCCAGCATAGATAGAACCTATGGCTACACCTTC.

The V call is TRBV7-8, the J call TRBJ1-2; a possible D gene is TRBD1 (5 bases). The germline V and J ends were trimmed by 3 bases and 6 bases, with 11 bases remaining between them. CDR1 SGHVS and CDR2 FQNEAQ come from the germline V gene. This CDR3 has 13 amino acids. CDR3 sequence reads: CASSFGGTHGYTF. The CDR3 bases are TGTGCCAGCAGCTTTGGCGGGACCCATGGCTACACCTTC.

The rearrangement uses TRBV7-9 and TRBJ2-1; the D is unclear. This CDR3 has 15 amino acids. Germline loops: CDR1 SEHNR, CDR2 FQNEAQ (reference sequence). The V gene lost 1 base and the J gene lost 3 bases, with 10 bases spanning the gap. The CDR3 protein is CASSLDLHYYNEQFF. For the CDR3, the DNA is TGTGCCAGCAGCTTAGATCTACACTACTACAATGAGCAGTTCTTC.

The J gene is TRBJ1-1, the V gene TRBV28, with D tentatively TRBD1 (5 bases). Germline CDR1 MDHEN, CDR2 SYDVKM. The CDR3 is 12 residues long. Trimming shortened V by 6 bases and J by 4 bases, and 9 bases separated the two germline ends. The CDR3 DNA reads TGTGCCAGCAGGCAGGGTTTCACTGAAGCTTTCTTT. Its translation: CASRQGFTEAFF.

The chain recombines TRBV4-1 with TRBJ1-5; possible D gene TRBD1, 6 bases. Trimming removed 6 bases at V and 5 bases at J, with 17 bases between. The germline V gene has CDR1 MGHRA and CDR2 YSYEKL. This CDR3 spans 15 amino acids. CDR3 nucleotide sequence: TGCGCCAGCAGTTCTTACTACGGGGGGCATCAGCCCCAGCATTTT. It specifies CASSSYYGGHQPQHF.

This chain joins TRBV2 and TRBJ2-3; 11 bases agree with TRBD2. The CDR3 is 18 amino acids. V lost 1 base, J lost 2 bases, and 8 bases stayed unmatched. The germline CDR1 and CDR2 sequences are SNHLY and FYNNEI. The CDR3 reads CASSEGLAGGPLTDTQYF. CDR3 sequence (DNA): TGTGCCAGCAGTGAAGGCCTAGCGGGAGGTCCTCTCACAGATACGCAGTATTTT.

The chain uses TRBV5-6 and TRBJ2-1; maybe TRBD1 (6 bases). This CDR3 region has 15 residues. The germline V gene encodes CDR1 SGHDT and CDR2 YYEEEE. V shed 4 bases and J shed 4 bases, with 15 bases lying between them. The CDR3 bases are TGTGCCAGCAGCCCAAGAGGGGGATTTTACAATGAGCAGTTCTTC. It is translated as CASSPRGGFYNEQFF. Complete variable domain (other parts from reference TRBV5-6 and TRBJ2-1): DAGVTQSPTHLIKTRGQQVTLRCSPKSGHDTVSWYQQALGQGPQFIFQYYEEEERQRGNFPDRFSGHQFPNYSSELNVNALLLGDSALYLCASSPRGGFYNEQFFGPGTRLTVL.